One and the same sample provided the 20 T cell receptor beta chains below, sequenced in a study of T cell responses to AZD1222 COVID-19 vaccine. Assay: immunoSEQ multiplex PCR; the TCRdb copy retains only in-frame clones and omits some. The sample yields 110,000 or so clones, approximately 86% seen once. The sample here was peripheral blood, taken on day 0 of MenACWY control vaccination. The receptor source for this set is an adult in good health.

The rearrangement uses TRBV5-6 and TRBJ2-7, with TRBD1 identical over 7 bases. Germline trimming cut 4 bases from V and 0 bases from J; bases unmatched to any gene: 7. Germline-derived CDR1 and CDR2 are SGHDT and YYEEEE. This CDR3 is built from 15 residues. The CDR3 loop is CASSHRGEASYEQYF. DNA for the CDR3: TGTGCCAGCAGCCACAGGGGAGAGGCCTCCTACGAGCAGTACTTC.

This chain connects TRBV7-2 to TRBJ2-2, with 8 bases lining up with TRBD2. This CDR3 is 18 amino acids long. Trimming cost V 1 base and J 5 bases; bases outside gene matches: 12. The germline V gene encodes CDR1 SGHTA and CDR2 FQGNSA. The CDR3 DNA is TGTGCCAGCAGCTTAGGTTCCGGGGGGGCCGGAGTGACCGGGGAGCTGTTTTTT. Amino acids: CASSLGSGGAGVTGELFF.

The rearrangement links TRBV4-1 to TRBJ1-4, with a weak D call TRBD1 (5 bases). The CDR3 spans 18 residues. The germline V and J ends were trimmed by 3 bases and 1 base, with 18 bases remaining between them. In germline, CDR1 is MGHRA, CDR2 YSYEKL. CDR3 protein: CASSHLGGGAGTNEKLFF. The CDR3 DNA follows: TGCGCCAGCAGCCACCTCGGGGGTGGGGCTGGAACTAATGAAAAACTGTTTTTT.

The rearrangement joins TRBV29-1 to TRBJ2-1, with 8 bases that match TRBD2. V shed 7 bases, J shed 0 bases, and the junction held 8 bases outside the gene matches. The CDR3 contains 15 residues. CDR1 SQVTM and CDR2 ANQGSEA come from the germline V gene. CDR3 sequence (DNA): TGCAGCGCAACCGAGCGGGGGCGCTCCTACAATGAGCAGTTCTTC. Amino acids: CSATERGRSYNEQFF.

This rearrangement joins TRBV6-5 to TRBJ1-1; weak D call: TRBD1 (5 bases). This CDR3 contains 14 residues. V was trimmed by 7 bases and J by 2 bases, leaving 14 bases between them. CDR1 and CDR2 from the germline V gene are MNHEY and SVGAGI. The CDR3 is CASTSPGTNTEAFF. Here the CDR3 DNA reads TGTGCCAGCACTTCCCCGGGGACTAACACTGAAGCTTTCTTT.

J is TRBJ1-4 and V is TRBV5-8, with 7 bases fitting TRBD1. The germline V gene encodes CDR1 SGHTS and CDR2 YDEGEE. The CDR3 extends over 15 amino acids. V was pared by 2 bases and J by 13 bases, with 14 bases of the junction left unmatched. CDR3 bases: TGTGCCAGCAGCTTTACCTGGACAGGTCGAAGCCTACTGTTTTTT. Translated: CASSFTWTGRSLLFF.

This clone was counted once. This chain connects TRBV6-4 to TRBJ1-5; D ambiguous. The CDR3 covers 13 residues. The germline V gene encodes CDR1 MRHNA and CDR2 SNTAGT. Trimming cost V 2 bases and J 3 bases, with 5 bases left between them. Written as DNA, the CDR3 is TGTGCCAGCAGTGACGGCTTCAATCAGCCCCAGCATTTT. Its protein product is CASSDGFNQPQHF.

V gene TRBV18 combines with J gene TRBJ1-6; D is possibly TRBD1 (5 bases). Trimming removed 5 bases from V and 7 bases from J, with 18 bases in between. The CDR3 covers 16 residues. Per the germline V gene, CDR1 is KGHSH and CDR2 is LQKENI. CDR3 DNA sequence: TGTGCCAGCTCATCCCGGGACCATACGGCCAATTCACCCCTCCACTTT. Translation gives CASSSRDHTANSPLHF.

This chain links TRBV30 with TRBJ1-2; D ambiguous. Deletions cut 1 base from V and 4 bases from J, with 10 bases between. CDR1 and CDR2 (germline): GTSNPN, SVGIG (reference sequence). The CDR3 length is 13 residues. CDR3 amino acids: CAWSDGVGYGYTF. The CDR3 bases are TGTGCCTGGAGTGATGGGGTCGGCTATGGCTACACCTTC.

The chain links TRBV28 to TRBJ1-6; a possible D gene is TRBD1 (5 bases). Trimming removed 2 bases at V and 6 bases at J, with 8 bases between. This CDR3 contains 14 residues. Germline assignment: CDR1 MDHEN and CDR2 SYDVKM. CDR3 loop: CASSLGALNSPLHF. CDR3 nucleotide sequence: TGTGCCAGCAGTTTAGGGGCCCTTAATTCACCCCTCCACTTT.

A note on this clone: In the same sample, other DNA sequences code for this CDR3. V gene TRBV3-1 (or the pseudogene TRBV3-2) combines with J gene TRBJ2-4, with 7 bases aligning to TRBD1. After removal of 2 bases from V and 8 bases from J, the junction contained 18 bases not matched to a gene. In germline, CDR1 is LGHDT, CDR2 YNNKEL (reference sequence). CDR3 length: 18 amino acids. The CDR3 sequence is CASSQNPATGRPEDIQYF. CDR3 sequence (DNA): TGTGCCAGCAGCCAAAATCCAGCGACAGGGCGGCCGGAAGACATTCAGTACTTC.

This chain connects TRBV11-1 to TRBJ2-7; perhaps TRBD2 as D (7 bases). The V end lost 5 bases, the J end lost 4 bases, and 15 bases lay between the germline ends. The length of the CDR3 is 14 residues. Per the germline V gene, CDR1 is SGHAT and CDR2 is FQDESV (reference sequence). The CDR3 DNA reads TGTGCCAGCAGCGGGGGGGCCGGGGCTTACGAGCAGTACTTC. Its translation: CASSGGAGAYEQYF.

The chain couples TRBV6-5 to TRBJ1-1, with TRBD1 identical over 10 bases. CDR1 is MNHEY and CDR2 is SVGAGI in the germline V gene. This CDR3 comprises 13 residues. Germline trimming cut 8 bases from V and 5 bases from J; bases unmatched to any gene: 5. CDR3 loop: CASRRGQGTEAFF. In DNA form, the CDR3 reads TGTGCCAGCCGACGGGGACAGGGGACTGAAGCTTTCTTT.

The chain links TRBV4-1 to TRBJ1-2, with TRBD1 as a possible D gene (6 bases). Germline assignment: CDR1 MGHRA and CDR2 YSYEKL. V lost 3 bases to trimming and J lost 3 bases, with 14 bases between them. This CDR3 is 15 amino acids long. CDR3 nucleotide sequence: TGCGCCAGCAGCCAGCTGGCGGGGGCGGACTATGGCTACACCTTC. Translated, it gives CASSQLAGADYGYTF.

The chain recombines TRBV28 with TRBJ1-6; D remains ambiguous. The CDR3 has 13 residues. In germline, CDR1 is MDHEN, CDR2 SYDVKM. V was cut by 8 bases and J by 9 bases, with 14 bases left in between. As DNA, the CDR3 is TGTGCCAGCGGGAGCCGGGGAGGTTCACCCCTCCACTTT. Its translation: CASGSRGGSPLHF.

The chain employs TRBV5-1 and TRBJ1-1; D uncertain. V was clipped by 1 base and J by 1 base, with 8 bases between them. The CDR3 is 14 residues long. CDR1 SGHRS and CDR2 YFSETQ come from the germline V gene. This CDR3 is CASSLSDPNTEAFF. For the CDR3, the DNA is TGCGCCAGCAGCTTGAGTGACCCGAACACTGAAGCTTTCTTT.

The V gene is TRBV2, the J gene TRBJ2-1, with no clear D. From germline, CDR1 is SNHLY and CDR2 FYNNEI. V dropped 6 bases and J dropped 13 bases, with 16 bases sitting between them. CDR3 size: 12 residues. In nucleotides, the CDR3 is TGTGCCAGCAGCGACGAATCCGTTGGTCAGTTCTTC. Amino acids: CASSDESVGQFF.

This chain connects TRBV5-1 to TRBJ2-4, with 9 bases matching TRBD1. V was pared by 4 bases and J by 7 bases, with 9 bases of the junction left unmatched. Germline CDR1 and CDR2: SGHRS and YFSETQ. This CDR3 has 15 amino acids. CDR3 loop: CASSPNRDRDNIQYF. The CDR3 DNA reads as TGCGCCAGCAGCCCTAACCGGGACAGGGACAACATTCAGTACTTC.

The chain recombines TRBV25-1 with TRBJ1-6, with D unresolved. CDR1 is MGHDK and CDR2 is SYGVNS in the germline V gene. CDR3 size: 15 residues. The ends were cut back, 10 bases at V and 2 bases at J, with 15 bases in the middle. The CDR3: CATSSVNPYNSPLHF. The CDR3 DNA reads as TGTGCCACCTCCTCGGTCAACCCCTATAATTCACCCCTCCACTTT.

This chain links TRBV2 with TRBJ1-2; 7 nucleotides line up with TRBD1. The CDR3 sequence is 15 residues long. Germline CDR1 SNHLY, CDR2 FYNNEI. J lost 1 base, V lost 6 bases, and 8 bases had no gene match. CDR3 sequence: CASRTLTGFNYGYTF. The CDR3 bases are TGTGCCAGCAGGACCTTGACAGGGTTTAACTATGGCTACACCTTC. Together with reference TRBV2 and TRBJ1-2, the CDR3 gives the full variable domain: EPEVTQTPSHQVTQMGQEVILRCVPISNHLYFYWYRQILGQKVEFLVSFYNNEISEKSEIFDDQFSVERPDGSNFTLKIRSTKLEDSAMYFCASRTLTGFNYGYTFGSGTRLTVV.